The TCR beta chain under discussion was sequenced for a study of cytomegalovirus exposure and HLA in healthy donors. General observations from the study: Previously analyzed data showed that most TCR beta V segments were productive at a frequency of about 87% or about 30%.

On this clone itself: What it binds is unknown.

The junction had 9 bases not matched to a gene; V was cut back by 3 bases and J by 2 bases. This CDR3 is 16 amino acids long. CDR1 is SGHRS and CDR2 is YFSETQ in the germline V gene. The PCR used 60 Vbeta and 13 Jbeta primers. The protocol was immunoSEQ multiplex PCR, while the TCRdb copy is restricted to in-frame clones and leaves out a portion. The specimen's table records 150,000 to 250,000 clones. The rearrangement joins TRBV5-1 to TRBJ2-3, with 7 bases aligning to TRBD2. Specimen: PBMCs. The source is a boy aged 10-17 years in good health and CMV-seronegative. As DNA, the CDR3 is TGCGCCAGCAGCTCTCGGGCGGGGGTTGCCACAGATACGCAGTATTTT. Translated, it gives CASSSRAGVATDTQYF.